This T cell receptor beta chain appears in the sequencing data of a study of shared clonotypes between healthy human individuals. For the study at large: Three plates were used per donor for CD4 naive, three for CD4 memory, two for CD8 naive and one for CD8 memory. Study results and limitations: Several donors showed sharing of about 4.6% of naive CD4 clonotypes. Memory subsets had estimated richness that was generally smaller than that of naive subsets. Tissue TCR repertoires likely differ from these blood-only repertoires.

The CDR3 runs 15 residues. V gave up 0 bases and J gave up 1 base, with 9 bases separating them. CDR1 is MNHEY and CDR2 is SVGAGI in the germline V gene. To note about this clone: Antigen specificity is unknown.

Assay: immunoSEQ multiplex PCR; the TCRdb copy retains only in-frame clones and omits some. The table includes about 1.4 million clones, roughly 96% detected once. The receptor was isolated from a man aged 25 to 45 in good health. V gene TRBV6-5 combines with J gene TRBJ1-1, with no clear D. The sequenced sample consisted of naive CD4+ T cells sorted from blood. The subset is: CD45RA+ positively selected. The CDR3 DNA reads TGTGCCAGCAGTTACTCAGGATCCGCGAACACTGAAGCTTTCTTT. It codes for CASSYSGSANTEAFF.